This T cell receptor beta chain was recorded in a study of blood T cell repertoires in COVID-19. As for the study in general: Both acute and convalescent COVID-19 samples were obtained from the United States, Italy and Spain. The cDNA or gDNA used as material had been derived from T cells, B-cell-depleted T cells, or PBMCs.

This CDR3 has 12 residues. Deletions cut 5 bases from V and 11 bases from J, with 15 bases between. The V gene's germline CDR1 is LNHDA and CDR2 SQIVND (reference sequence). Clones were sequenced by immunoSEQ multiplex PCR, and TCRdb holds only the in-frame ones, with some missing. The profile shows about 73,000 clones, approximately 80% of them singletons. The chain carries TRBV19 and TRBJ1-1, with D possibly TRBD1 on 6 matching bases. Sequenced material: peripheral blood. The source of this sequence is a woman in her fifties or sixties with acute or convalescent COVID-19. The CDR3: CASSHRGGRAFF. The CDR3 DNA reads TGTGCCAGTAGTCACCGAGGGGGACGGGCTTTCTTT.